This T cell receptor beta chain was sequenced for a study of blood T cell repertoires in COVID-19. Overall study context: In each case, the material was cDNA or gDNA derived from T cells, B-cell-depleted T cells, or PBMCs.

Produced via immunoSEQ multiplex PCR; TCRdb's table is partial and in-frame only. Of fewer than 300,000 clones in the sample, around 81% were seen once. The CDR3 is 12 residues long. The germline V gene encodes CDR1 SGHNT and CDR2 YYREEE (reference sequence). Losses at the gene ends were 4 bases for V and 8 bases for J; bases not matched to a gene: 4. This clonotype was sampled from a woman aged 55 to 70 with active or convalescent COVID-19. The V and J genes are TRBV5-4 and TRBJ1-2, with 8 bases lining up with TRBD1. Specimen: peripheral blood. CDR3 DNA sequence: TGTGCCAGCAGCCCGGACAGGGTGGGCTACACCTTC. Translating gives CASSPDRVGYTF.